A single sample gave rise to the 26 T cell receptor beta chains below, sequenced in a study of blood T cell repertoires in COVID-19. Assay: immunoSEQ multiplex PCR; the TCRdb copy retains only in-frame clones and omits some. The sample consists of about 200,000 clones, 65% to 85% of them appearing once. The sample consisted of peripheral blood. These receptors were collected from a human donor in a cohort sampled during active COVID-19.

This chain connects TRBV2 to TRBJ2-3; 8 bases are shared with TRBD2. The V and J ends lost 4 bases and 3 bases, in that order; junction bases with no gene match: 6. The CDR3 has 15 amino acids. Germline CDR1 reads SNHLY; CDR2 reads FYNNEI. CDR3 region: CASSVPRGGTDTQYF. The DNA for the CDR3 is TGTGCCAGCAGTGTCCCTCGGGGGGGGACAGATACGCAGTATTTT.

This rearrangement joins TRBV4-2 to TRBJ1-1; unclear D gene. Germline lookup yields CDR1 LGHNA and CDR2 YNFKEQ. The CDR3 is 15 amino acids. V gave up 4 bases and J gave up 5 bases, with 17 bases separating them. The CDR3 coding sequence is TGTGCCAGCAGCCTATGGAACTTCGTGGAGACTGAAGCTTTCTTT. Residues: CASSLWNFVETEAFF.

The chain recombines TRBV5-4 with TRBJ1-1; 7 bases map to TRBD1. In germline, CDR1 is SGHNT, CDR2 YYREEE (reference sequence). CDR3 length: 16 amino acids. V trimming: 3 bases; J trimming: 2 bases; junction bases outside the gene matches: 10. CDR3 in DNA: TGTGCCAGCAGCTGGCACCGGGACAGCCGCAACACTGAAGCTTTCTTT. This gives the protein CASSWHRDSRNTEAFF.

This chain connects TRBV7-9 to TRBJ1-1, with 7 bases identical to TRBD1. Germline CDR1 and CDR2: SEHNR and FQNEAQ (reference sequence). The CDR3 is made up of 14 amino acids. The J segment lost 1 base and the V segment lost 3 bases, leaving 2 bases of the junction unmatched. The CDR3 DNA follows: TGTGCCAGCAGCTTTCCAGGGGGGAACACTGAAGCTTTCTTT. Translation gives CASSFPGGNTEAFF.

The rearrangement uses TRBV4-1 and TRBJ2-5; the match to TRBD2 covers 8 bases. The germline V gene has CDR1 MGHRA and CDR2 YSYEKL. Trimming took 4 bases from V and 4 from J; bases not matched to a gene: 2. The CDR3 loop spans 13 amino acids. For the CDR3, the DNA is TGCGCCAGCAGCCCCCGGGAGGGAGAGACCCAGTACTTC. This translates into CASSPREGETQYF.

J is TRBJ2-3 and V is TRBV27; D is ambiguous. V was cut by 6 bases and J by 5 bases, with 9 bases left in between. Germline V CDR1 and CDR2: MNHEY, SMNVEV (reference sequence). This CDR3 is built from 12 residues. The CDR3 DNA follows: TGTGCCAGCAGCCCTATAATAGATACGCAGTATTTT. Translation: CASSPIIDTQYF.

The CDR3 DNA reads as TGTGCCAGCAGCTACGGACAGGGAAACACCATATATTTT. Translated, it gives CASSYGQGNTIYF. The chain is built from TRBV2 and TRBJ1-3; D possibly corresponds to TRBD1 (6 bases). Germline-derived CDR1 and CDR2 are SNHLY and FYNNEI. The CDR3 has 13 amino acids. With 6 bases removed from V and 4 bases from J, the gap between germline ends came to 10 bases.

The gene calls are TRBV6-1 and TRBJ1-1; D might be TRBD1 (5 bases). This CDR3 has 13 amino acids. V was cut by 2 bases and J by 4 bases, with 8 bases left in between. From germline, CDR1 is MNHNS and CDR2 SASEGT. CDR3 coding DNA: TGTGCCAGCAGTGAAACCAGGGCCACTGAAGCTTTCTTT. As protein: CASSETRATEAFF.

The V call is TRBV18, the J call TRBJ2-7; maybe TRBD1 (6 bases). The germline V gene encodes CDR1 KGHSH and CDR2 LQKENI. V shed 6 bases and J shed 0 bases, with 12 bases lying between them. The CDR3 runs to 14 residues. CDR3 in amino acids: CASSTGSFSYEQYF. In DNA, the CDR3 is TGTGCCAGCTCTACAGGGTCGTTCTCCTACGAGCAGTACTTC.

The genes are TRBV4-1 and TRBJ2-1; TRBD2 aligns across 8 bases. V shed 0 bases and J 12 bases; nucleotides not matched to a gene: 13. The germline gives CDR1 MGHRA, CDR2 YSYEKL. CDR3 length: 16 residues. DNA for the CDR3: TGCGCCAGCAGCCAAGATACGGGGGGGCAGGGGCCGGGGCAGTTCTTC. It translates to CASSQDTGGQGPGQFF.

V gene TRBV7-9 combines with J gene TRBJ2-5; 8 nucleotides match TRBD1. V lost 7 bases to trimming and J lost 2 bases; unmatched junction nucleotides: 21. This CDR3 comprises 19 residues. CDR1 and CDR2 from the germline V gene are SEHNR and FQNEAQ (reference sequence). The CDR3 loop is CASKGVITGGLQLQETQYF. DNA for the CDR3: TGTGCCAGCAAGGGGGTTATCACAGGGGGTCTCCAACTTCAAGAGACCCAGTACTTC.

This clone was detected only a few times. The chain is built from TRBV4-2 and TRBJ2-3; TRBD2 is a possible D gene (6 bases). With 4 bases removed from V and 2 bases from J, the gap between germline ends came to 16 bases. The CDR3 is 16 residues long. Germline-derived CDR1 and CDR2 are LGHNA and YNFKEQ. For the CDR3, the DNA is TGTGCCAGCAGCCCTCTGCGGGGAACTACCACAGATACGCAGTATTTT. It translates to CASSPLRGTTTDTQYF.

CDR3 sequence (DNA): TGCGCCAGCAGACTCCGTAGCGGAAACAATGAGCAGTTCTTC. It yields the protein CASRLRSGNNEQFF. V and J are TRBV4-1 and TRBJ2-1, with D possibly matching TRBD2 (6 bases). The V end was cut by 6 bases, the J end by 5 bases, with 14 bases between. This CDR3 is built from 14 residues. Germline loops: CDR1 MGHRA, CDR2 YSYEKL.

This clone has more than one count but fewer than ten. The V and J genes are TRBV5-1 and TRBJ2-7, with 7 positions matching TRBD1. The germline V gene encodes CDR1 SGHRS and CDR2 YFSETQ. The CDR3 is 14 amino acids. Germline trimming cut 5 bases from V and 12 bases from J; bases unmatched to any gene: 17. The CDR3 spells CASSLGQERIWRYF. The CDR3 DNA is TGCGCCAGCAGTCTAGGACAGGAGAGAATTTGGAGGTACTTC. The variable domain in full, with the rest retrieved from reference TRBV5-1 and TRBJ2-7, is KAGVTQTPRYLIKTRGQQVTLSCSPISGHRSVSWYQQTPGQGLQFLFEYFSETQRNKGNFPGRFSGRQFSNSRSEMNVSTLELGDSALYLCASSLGQERIWRYFGPGTRLTVT.

This chain links TRBV4-2 with TRBJ2-5; 9 bases line up with TRBD2. Germline trimming cut 0 bases from V and 4 bases from J; bases unmatched to any gene: 12. Germline CDR1 reads LGHNA; CDR2 reads YNFKEQ. The CDR3 runs 18 residues. The CDR3 protein is CASSQDFSGGPRRETQYF. CDR3 in DNA: TGTGCCAGCAGCCAAGACTTTAGCGGGGGCCCTCGGAGAGAGACCCAGTACTTC.

V usage is TRBV4-2 and J usage is TRBJ1-5, with 8 bases aligning to TRBD1. The CDR3 spans 16 residues. Germline V gene sequence: CDR1 LGHNA, CDR2 YNFKEQ. V dropped 5 bases and J dropped 6; count of bases not matched to a gene: 12. The CDR3 DNA reads as TGTGCCAGCAGCTCGGGGACTCAGGGGGCATTTCAGCCCCAGCATTTT. Protein product: CASSSGTQGAFQPQHF.

The rearrangement uses TRBV5-6 and TRBJ1-4; the D is unclear. Germline V gives CDR1 SGHDT, CDR2 YYEEEE. Trimming took 2 bases from V and 2 from J, leaving 10 bases between them. The CDR3 runs 15 residues. The CDR3 DNA reads TGTGCCAGCAGCTTCATTGAGGGCACTAATGAAAAACTGTTTTTT. Amino acid sequence: CASSFIEGTNEKLFF.

The J gene is TRBJ2-1, the V gene TRBV6-5; D may be TRBD2 (6 bases). Germline V gives CDR1 MNHEY, CDR2 SVGAGI. V dropped 0 bases and J dropped 0 bases, with 9 bases sitting between them. This CDR3 contains 16 residues. CDR3 in amino acids: CASSYSGDSSYNEQFF. The CDR3 DNA reads TGTGCCAGCAGTTACTCTGGGGACTCCTCCTACAATGAGCAGTTCTTC.

The chain carries TRBV9 and TRBJ2-2; tentatively, D is TRBD1 (5 bases). Trimming removed 3 bases from V and 7 bases from J, with 10 bases in between. The CDR3 contains 13 residues. Germline V lookup: CDR1 SGDLS, CDR2 YYNGEE. This CDR3 is CASSGRVDGELFF. The CDR3 nucleotides are TGTGCCAGCAGCGGCAGGGTGGACGGGGAGCTGTTTTTT. The entire variable domain, with the rest obtained from reference TRBV9 and TRBJ2-2, is as follows: DSGVTQTPKHLITATGQRVTLRCSPRSGDLSVYWYQQSLDQGLQFLIQYYNGEERAKGNILERFSAQQFPDLHSELNLSSLELGDSALYFCASSGRVDGELFFGEGSRLTVL.

This chain joins TRBV7-2 and TRBJ2-7; 7 positions agree with TRBD1. CDR1 and CDR2 (germline): SGHTA, FQGNSA. V gave up 5 bases and J gave up 6 bases; unmatched junction bases: 10. The CDR3 has 14 residues. The CDR3: CASSADRVRGEQYF. The CDR3 coding sequence is TGTGCCAGCAGCGCAGACAGGGTGAGGGGCGAGCAGTACTTC.

The CDR3 sequence is CASSPTGIGEKLFF. The CDR3 coding sequence is TGTGCCAGCAGCCCTACAGGGATAGGTGAAAAACTGTTTTTT. The J gene is TRBJ1-4, the V gene TRBV28; tentatively, D is TRBD1 (6 bases). Germline V gene data show CDR1 as MDHEN and CDR2 as SYDVKM. V gave up 6 bases and J gave up 7 bases, with 15 bases separating them. The CDR3 is 14 residues long.

The chain couples TRBV5-1 to TRBJ2-5; D remains ambiguous. CDR1 and CDR2 (germline): SGHRS, YFSETQ. V lost 4 bases and J lost 2, with 18 bases in between. The CDR3 has 16 residues. This CDR3 reads CASSEGPGLKQETQYF. In nucleotides, the CDR3 is TGCGCCAGCAGCGAAGGTCCAGGTTTAAAACAAGAGACCCAGTACTTC.

Comments on this clone: This sample also contains other DNA sequences that code for the same CDR3. The CDR3 DNA follows: TGTGCCAGCAGCGTAGGGCAGGGGGCGTACAATGAGCAGTTCTTC. Its protein is CASSVGQGAYNEQFF. This rearrangement joins TRBV9 to TRBJ2-1; 8 bases align to TRBD1. Germline lookup yields CDR1 SGDLS and CDR2 YYNGEE. CDR3 size: 15 residues. Trimming took 0 bases from V and 4 from J; bases not matched to a gene: 3.

This chain connects TRBV23-1 to TRBJ2-5, with D perhaps TRBD2 (5 bases). TRBV23-1 is flagged as an ORF with uncertain function. The V and J ends lost 6 bases and 1 base respectively, with 9 bases between them. The length of the CDR3 is 13 residues. CDR3 sequence (DNA): TGCGCCAGCAGCCGGGGTTTCCAAGAGACCCAGTACTTC. Its translation is CASSRGFQETQYF.

As to this clone: The sample has other DNA sequences that encode this CDR3 too. The chain combines TRBV24-1 with TRBJ2-1; 9 positions match TRBD1. The V gene end was trimmed by 3 bases and the J gene end by 8 bases; junction bases not matched to a gene: 7. Germline CDR1 KGHDR, CDR2 SFDVKD. The CDR3 contains 15 residues. The CDR3 coding sequence is TGTGCCACCAGTGATCCGGGACAGGGAGGTGATGAGCAGTTCTTC. Amino acid sequence: CATSDPGQGGDEQFF.

The rearrangement uses TRBV2 and TRBJ1-1; D possibly corresponds to TRBD1 (6 bases). There are 15 residues in the CDR3. CDR1 is SNHLY and CDR2 is FYNNEI in the germline V gene. V was pared by 1 base and J by 6 bases, with 15 bases between. The CDR3 loop is CASSEGPGEDPEAFF. In DNA, the CDR3 is TGTGCCAGCAGTGAAGGGCCAGGGGAAGATCCTGAAGCTTTCTTT.